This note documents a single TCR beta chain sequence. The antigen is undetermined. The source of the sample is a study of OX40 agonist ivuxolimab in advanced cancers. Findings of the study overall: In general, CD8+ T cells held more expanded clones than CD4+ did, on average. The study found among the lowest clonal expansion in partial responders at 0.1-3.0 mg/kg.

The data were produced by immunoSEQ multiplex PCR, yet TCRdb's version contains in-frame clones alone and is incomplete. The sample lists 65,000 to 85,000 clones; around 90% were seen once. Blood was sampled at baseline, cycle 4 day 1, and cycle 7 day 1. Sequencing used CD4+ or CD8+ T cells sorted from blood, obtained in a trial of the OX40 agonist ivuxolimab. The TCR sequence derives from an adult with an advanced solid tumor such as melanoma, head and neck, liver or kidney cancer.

The CDR3: CASSPLLGIQETQYF. CDR3 coding DNA: TGTGCCAGCAGTCCCCTTCTAGGGATCCAAGAGACCCAGTACTTC. The chain links TRBV28 to TRBJ2-5; no firm D call. From germline, CDR1 is MDHEN and CDR2 SYDVKM. The V and J ends lost 5 bases and 1 base respectively, with 14 bases between them. The CDR3 spans 15 residues.